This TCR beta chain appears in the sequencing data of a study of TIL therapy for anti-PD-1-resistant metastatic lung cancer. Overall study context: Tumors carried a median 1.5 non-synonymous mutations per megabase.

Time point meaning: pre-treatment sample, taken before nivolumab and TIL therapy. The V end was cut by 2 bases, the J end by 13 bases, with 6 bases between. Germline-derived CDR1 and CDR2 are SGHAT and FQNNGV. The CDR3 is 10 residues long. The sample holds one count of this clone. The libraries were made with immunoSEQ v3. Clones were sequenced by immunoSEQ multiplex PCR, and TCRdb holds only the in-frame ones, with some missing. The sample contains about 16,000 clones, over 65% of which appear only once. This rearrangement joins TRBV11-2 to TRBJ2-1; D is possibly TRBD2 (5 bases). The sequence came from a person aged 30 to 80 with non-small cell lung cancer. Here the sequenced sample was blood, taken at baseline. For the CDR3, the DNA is TGTGCCAGCAGCTTACGGGAACAGTTCTTC. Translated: CASSLREQFF.